The 16 T cell receptor beta chains presented below share a single source sample, sequenced in a study of OX40 agonist ivuxolimab in advanced cancers. Assay used: immunoSEQ multiplex PCR; TCRdb lists only in-frame clones, some missing. The repertoire holds approximately 61,000 clones, with 70% to 90% as singletons. The material sequenced was CD4+ or CD8+ T cells sorted from blood, taken in a trial of the OX40 agonist ivuxolimab. These receptors all stem from an adult with an advanced solid tumor such as melanoma, head and neck, liver or kidney cancer.

The chain carries TRBV27 and TRBJ2-7; TRBD2 agrees at 7 bases. The CDR3 extends over 14 amino acids. Germline V gene data show CDR1 as MNHEY and CDR2 as SMNVEV (reference sequence). Trimming removed 5 bases from V and 2 bases from J; junction bases left unmatched: 6. The CDR3 DNA reads TGTGCCAGCAGTCAAATAGCGGGCCCCTACGAGCAGTACTTC. Translation gives CASSQIAGPYEQYF.

This chain uses TRBV11-3 with TRBJ2-3; 7 bases agree with TRBD1. In germline, CDR1 is SGHNT, CDR2 YENEEA. The CDR3 is 16 amino acids. With 5 bases clipped from V and 2 bases from J, the junction kept 10 bases outside the gene matches. The CDR3 region is CASSPGTDAYTDTQYF. CDR3 in DNA: TGTGCCAGCAGCCCCGGGACAGACGCCTACACAGATACGCAGTATTTT. The full variable domain, its missing parts supplied by reference TRBV11-3 and TRBJ2-3, is EAGVVQSPRYKIIEKKQPVAFWCNPISGHNTLYWYLQNLGQGPELLIRYENEEAVDDSQLPKDRFSAERLKGVDSTLKIQPAELGDSAVYLCASSPGTDAYTDTQYFGPGTRLTVL.

The chain is built from TRBV5-1 and TRBJ2-2; D call uncertain. This CDR3 has 14 residues. The V gene's germline CDR1 is SGHRS and CDR2 YFSETQ. This chain's CDR3 is CASQKEANTGELFF. CDR3 DNA: TGCGCGTCGCAGAAAGAGGCGAACACCGGGGAGCTGTTTTTT.

This chain joins TRBV6-5 and TRBJ1-4, with a tentative D call TRBD1 (6 bases). V was trimmed by 0 bases and J by 8 bases, leaving 13 bases between them. Germline V CDR1 and CDR2: MNHEY, SVGAGI. The CDR3 spans 15 residues. The CDR3 DNA sequence: TGTGCCAGCAGTTACTCGGGGGCAGTACTCGAAAAACTGTTTTTT. Its protein is CASSYSGAVLEKLFF.

The rearrangement uses TRBV4-1 and TRBJ1-6, with D possibly matching TRBD1 (6 bases). This CDR3 has 14 amino acids. Trimming removed 5 bases at V and 7 bases at J, with 12 bases between. CDR1 is MGHRA and CDR2 is YSYEKL in the germline V gene. The CDR3 loop reads CASSATGTNSPLHF. In DNA, the CDR3 is TGCGCCAGCAGCGCCACAGGGACAAATTCACCCCTCCACTTT.

The CDR3 loop reads CASSAPGNLNTEAFF. CDR3 nucleotide sequence: TGTGCCAGCAGCGCCCCGGGTAACCTGAACACTGAAGCTTTCTTT. The gene calls are TRBV9 and TRBJ1-1; D uncertain. CDR1 and CDR2 (germline): SGDLS, YYNGEE. The length of the CDR3 is 15 residues. V lost 3 bases to trimming and J lost 0 bases, with 12 bases between them.

The chain couples TRBV10-2 to TRBJ1-6; D not certain. CDR1 and CDR2 (germline): WSHSY, SAAADI. This CDR3 is built from 16 residues. The germline V and J ends were trimmed by 2 bases and 6 bases, with 14 bases remaining between them. CDR3 nucleotide sequence: TGCGCCAGCAGTGAGCGTTTGGGGTTAACTAATTCACCCCTCCACTTT. This translates into CASSERLGLTNSPLHF.

The CDR3 spells CAWSLGDISGNTIYF. In DNA, the CDR3 is TGTGCCTGGAGTCTTGGGGACATCTCTGGAAACACCATATATTTT. The chain is built from TRBV30 and TRBJ1-3, with D perhaps TRBD1 (6 bases). The CDR3 runs to 15 residues. Looked up from germline, CDR1 is GTSNPN and CDR2 is SVGIG (reference sequence). With 2 bases removed from V and 0 bases from J, the gap between germline ends came to 11 bases.

This chain connects TRBV15 to TRBJ2-7, with D hard to call. V lost 0 bases and J lost 1, with 7 bases in between. CDR1 and CDR2 from the germline V gene are LNHNV and YYDKDF (reference sequence). This CDR3 comprises 14 residues. The CDR3 DNA reads as TGTGCCACCAGCAGAGAGTTTCGATCCTACGAGCAGTACTTC. Encoded protein: CATSREFRSYEQYF.

The chain links TRBV5-8 to TRBJ1-1, with D uncertain. V lost 3 bases and J lost 3, with 6 bases in between. Per the germline V gene, CDR1 is SGHTS and CDR2 is YDEGEE. CDR3 length: 12 residues. The CDR3 DNA reads as TGTGCCAGCAGCTACCAGCACACTGAAGCTTTCTTT. It encodes CASSYQHTEAFF.

V gene TRBV10-3 combines with J gene TRBJ1-2; 7 bases are shared with TRBD1. CDR1 is ENHRY and CDR2 is SYGVKD in the germline V gene. V gave up 6 bases and J gave up 4 bases; unmatched junction bases: 5. The CDR3 totals 13 residues. The chain's CDR3 is CAIRTGSVYGYTF. The CDR3 DNA sequence: TGTGCCATCAGGACAGGGTCAGTCTATGGCTACACCTTC.

V gene TRBV27 combines with J gene TRBJ1-5; D not certain. The CDR3 has 11 residues. Looked up from germline, CDR1 is MNHEY and CDR2 is SMNVEV (reference sequence). V was pared by 8 bases and J by 1 base, with 3 bases between. The CDR3 DNA sequence: TGTGCCAGCGGGAGCAATCAGCCCCAGCATTTT. Translation: CASGSNQPQHF.

The genes are TRBV6-1 and TRBJ1-1; D unclear. The CDR3 loop spans 14 amino acids. V dropped 6 bases and J dropped 4 bases, with 15 bases sitting between them. Germline V gene data show CDR1 as MNHNS and CDR2 as SASEGT. CDR3 sequence (DNA): TGTGCCAGCAGAGCGCCCCGGGGTGTCACTGAAGCTTTCTTT. Protein sequence: CASRAPRGVTEAFF.

This clone was picked up a small number of times. This chain connects TRBV28 to TRBJ1-6; D remains unclear. V was cut by 5 bases and J by 9 bases, with 11 bases left in between. Germline lookup yields CDR1 MDHEN and CDR2 SYDVKM. The CDR3 extends over 13 amino acids. As DNA, the CDR3 is TGTGCCAGCAGTCCCGGGGTAGGTTCACCCCTCCACTTT. This encodes CASSPGVGSPLHF.

The chain carries TRBV9 and TRBJ2-3; D might be TRBD1 or TRBD2, each matching 6 bases. Germline V gene lookup returns CDR1 SGDLS and CDR2 YYNGEE. V was pared by 0 bases and J by 1 base, with 9 bases between. The CDR3 sequence is 15 residues long. CDR3 sequence reads: CASSVAGGRTDTQYF. The CDR3, as DNA: TGTGCCAGCAGCGTAGCCGGGGGCCGCACAGATACGCAGTATTTT.

The V call is TRBV6-4, the J call TRBJ1-1; D gene ambiguous. Per germline, CDR1 MRHNA and CDR2 SNTAGT. V was shortened by 3 bases and J by 5 bases, with 16 bases between the two germline ends. The length of the CDR3 is 15 residues. The CDR3 reads CASSEHFQRRTEAFF. The DNA of the CDR3 is TGTGCCAGCAGTGAACACTTCCAGAGAAGAACTGAAGCTTTCTTT.